This T cell receptor beta chain was sequenced during a study of early T cells in non-severe SARS-CoV-2 infection. Overall study context: Investigators sequenced bulk RNA drawn from unsorted whole blood, and chains remained unpaired. The study's findings and limits: The matching step, a VDJdb search, favored anti-spike CD8 responses and missed private and CD4 specificities.

As regards this clonotype: The antigen is unknown.

Separate cDNA molecules each had unique molecular identifiers attached to them. TCRdb re-analysed the 5' RACE reads in MiXCR, keeping a single row per CDR3 protein. The sample consists of 55,000 to 65,000 distinct CDR3 sequences, 10% to 15% of them appearing once. Deletions cut 0 bases from V and 3 bases from J, with 5 bases between. The CDR3 totals 13 residues. Germline V gene sequence: CDR1 MNHNY, CDR2 SVGAGI (reference sequence). The clonotype comes from an adult who was a healthcare worker with PCR-confirmed SARS-CoV-2 infection or an uninfected control (not recorded which). The chain joins TRBV6-6 to TRBJ2-5; D gene ambiguous. The material was whole blood, obtained at baseline. This CDR3 reads CASSYSGEETQYF. As DNA, the CDR3 is TGTGCCAGCAGTTACTCGGGCGAAGAGACCCAGTACTTC.